This T cell receptor beta chain emerged from a study of T cell changes during pregnancy in multiple sclerosis. The table came from immunoSEQ multiplex PCR; TCRdb's copy has only in-frame clones and leaves some out. The data contain tens of thousands of clones, roughly 92% of them seen just once; the ten biggest clones take up roughly 1.1%. CDR1 is LGHNA, CDR2 YSLEER, per germline. V was trimmed by 1 base and J by 5 bases, leaving 12 bases between them. The CDR3 has 15 amino acids. The receptor was derived from a female donor with multiple sclerosis, enrolled in a pregnancy study. The specimen was peripheral blood, collected in the third trimester of pregnancy. The chain uses TRBV4-3 and TRBJ2-1; perhaps TRBD1 as D (6 bases). The CDR3 bases are TGCGCCAGCAGCCAAGCCCAGGGGATTCACAATGAGCAGTTCTTC. It translates to CASSQAQGIHNEQFF.